This T cell receptor beta chain was obtained from a study of blood T cell repertoires in COVID-19. Study-wide background: Sites in the United States, Italy and Spain provided acute and convalescent COVID-19 samples. Nucleic acid was either cDNA or gDNA, and it came from T cells, B-cell-depleted T cells, or PBMCs.

Original processing methods: Nucleated cell number was recorded as an estimate derived from reference gene primer amplification. The protocol was immunoSEQ multiplex PCR, while the TCRdb copy is restricted to in-frame clones and leaves out a portion. V, J and clone size reflect that table, while D and trimming were determined from the DNA. The data contain about 270,000 clones, under 90% of them singletons. With 4 bases removed from V and 8 bases from J, the gap between germline ends came to 15 bases. CDR1 SGHRS and CDR2 YFSETQ come from the germline V gene. The length of the CDR3 is 13 residues. This clonotype was obtained from a woman aged 18 to 35 with acute or convalescent COVID-19. J is TRBJ1-2 and V is TRBV5-1; no reliable D call. Sequencing was carried out using peripheral blood. The CDR3 region has the DNA TGCGCCAGCAGCGAGGAAGGCCAGTCCGGCTACACCTTC. Its protein product is CASSEEGQSGYTF.